This TCR beta chain comes out of a study of blood T cell repertoires in COVID-19. Looking at the study overall: Sources were T cells, B-cell-depleted T cells, or PBMCs; the material itself was cDNA or gDNA.

Some clones are missing from TCRdb's copy, which holds only in-frame ones; the method was immunoSEQ multiplex PCR. The sample consists of under 250,000 clones, more than 80% of them appearing once. Losses at the gene ends were 1 base for V and 9 bases for J; bases not matched to a gene: 10. From germline, CDR1 is SGHTA and CDR2 FQGNSA. The CDR3 has 15 residues. This clone was seen more than once but under ten times. This clonotype was sampled from a man aged 25-40 years with COVID-19, enrolled during active disease. The sequencing input was peripheral blood. The rearrangement uses TRBV7-2 and TRBJ2-5; 8 bases agree with TRBD1. CDR3 residues: CASSLGTGWVSPQYF. DNA for the CDR3: TGTGCCAGCAGCTTAGGGACAGGGTGGGTTTCCCCCCAGTACTTC. The entire variable domain, with the rest obtained from reference TRBV7-2 and TRBJ2-5, is as follows: GAGVSQSPSNKVTEKGKDVELRCDPISGHTALYWYRQSLGQGLEFLIYFQGNSAPDKSGLPSDRFSAERTGGSVSTLTIQRTQQEDSAVYLCASSLGTGWVSPQYFGPGTRLLVL.